The rows below give T cell receptor beta chains drawn from one sample of a study of blood T cell repertoires in COVID-19. Some clones are missing from TCRdb's copy, which holds only in-frame ones; the method was immunoSEQ multiplex PCR. The sample yields roughly 250,000 clones, 82% seen once. Sequenced input: peripheral blood. The receptors derive from a woman of 80 years or more with active or convalescent COVID-19. Both conserved end residues are part of each CDR3. D genes are given only for firm matches. Rows may omit the clone size; those that give it use once, few, many or a size class.

J gene,D gene,clone size,V gene,CDR3 protein,CDR3 DNA
TRBJ1-6,TRBD1,NA,TRBV4-1,CASSIQLAGQNNSPLHF,TGCGCCAGCAGCATCCAGTTAGCGGGACAGAATAATTCACCCCTCCACTTT
TRBJ2-1,NA,NA,TRBV6-5,CASRPYSALWQFF,TGTGCTAGCAGACCATATTCCGCACTGTGGCAGTTCTTC
TRBJ1-2,NA,once,TRBV7-9,CASSPDGGYGYTF,TGTGCCAGCAGCCCGGACGGAGGCTATGGCTACACCTTC
TRBJ2-3,NA,NA,TRBV7-8,CASRPRRVSTDTQYF,TGTGCCAGCAGACCACGCAGGGTATCGACAGATACGCAGTATTTT
TRBJ1-4,TRBD1,NA,TRBV2,CASRRTGASEKLFF,TGTGCCAGCAGGCGGACAGGGGCCAGTGAAAAACTGTTTTTT
TRBJ2-1,NA,NA,TRBV5-8,CASSLWVLAGANYNEQFF,TGTGCCAGCAGCTTGTGGGTGCTCGCGGGGGCCAACTACAATGAGCAGTTCTTC
TRBJ1-5,NA,NA,TRBV19,CASRPGHRQPQHF,TGTGCCAGTAGACCAGGGCACAGGCAGCCCCAGCATTTT
TRBJ2-2,NA,NA,TRBV15,CATSRAQTNTGELFF,TGTGCCACCAGCAGAGCTCAGACGAACACCGGGGAGCTGTTTTTT
TRBJ2-1,TRBD2,NA,TRBV9,CASSPGLAGGRGEQFF,TGTGCCAGCAGCCCCGGGCTAGCGGGAGGGAGGGGTGAGCAGTTCTTC
TRBJ1-3,NA,few,TRBV7-9,CASSLESAGTGNTIYF,TGTGCCAGCAGCTTAGAATCTGCAGGGACTGGAAACACCATATATTTT
TRBJ2-7,NA,NA,TRBV5-8,CASSLLRSAEQYF,TGTGCCAGCAGCTTACTCAGGTCCGCCGAGCAGTACTTC
TRBJ1-1,NA,NA,TRBV5-4,CASSLSGRGNTEAFF,TGTGCCAGCAGCTTGTCAGGCAGGGGGAACACTGAAGCTTTCTTT
TRBJ1-5,NA,NA,TRBV19,CASSIATRVNQPQHF,TGTGCCAGTAGTATAGCGACGAGGGTCAATCAGCCCCAGCATTTT
TRBJ1-1,NA,NA,TRBV5-1,CASSLLDTEAFF,TGCGCCAGCAGCTTGCTTGACACTGAAGCTTTCTTT
TRBJ1-1,TRBD1,NA,TRBV5-1,CASSLRQGRTEAFF,TGCGCCAGCAGCTTGAGACAGGGTAGGACTGAAGCTTTCTTT
TRBJ1-1,TRBD1,NA,TRBV5-1,CASSLQGADTEAFF,TGCGCCAGCAGCTTACAGGGGGCTGACACTGAAGCTTTCTTT
TRBJ2-5,NA,NA,TRBV12-3/TRBV12-4,CASTQTPLETQYF,TGTGCCAGCACTCAGACTCCTCTGGAGACCCAGTACTTC
TRBJ2-1,NA,once,TRBV6-1,CASSERGWEQFF,TGTGCCAGCAGTGAAAGGGGATGGGAGCAGTTCTTC
TRBJ2-2,TRBD2,NA,TRBV5-1,CASSLRSGIETGELFF,TGCGCCAGCAGCTTGAGGAGCGGGATAGAGACCGGGGAGCTGTTTTTT
TRBJ2-2,TRBD1,few,TRBV10-3,CAISESGGQGKMGMLFF,TGTGCCATCAGTGAGTCAGGAGGACAGGGTAAAATGGGAATGCTGTTTTTT
TRBJ2-5,NA,NA,TRBV4-1,CASSQDVRGPETQYF,TGCGCCAGCAGCCAAGATGTCAGGGGCCCAGAGACCCAGTACTTC
TRBJ1-2,TRBD1,NA,TRBV2,CASSADRGSSYGYTF,TGTGCCAGCAGTGCGGACAGGGGATCATCTTATGGCTACACCTTC
TRBJ2-7,NA,NA,TRBV5-1,CASSLGDTPYEQYF,TGCGCCAGCAGCTTGGGTGACACTCCCTACGAGCAGTACTTC
TRBJ2-4,TRBD1,NA,TRBV10-3,CAISEQGAPGNIQYF,TGTGCCATCAGTGAGCAGGGGGCGCCCGGAAACATTCAGTACTTC
TRBJ2-2,NA,NA,TRBV28,CASSFLASTGELFF,TGTGCCAGCAGTTTTCTAGCCAGCACCGGGGAGCTGTTTTTT
TRBJ2-7,NA,NA,TRBV28,CASSLSGLEQYF,TGTGCCAGCAGTTTATCAGGGCTTGAGCAGTACTTC
TRBJ2-7,TRBD1,once,TRBV6-5,CASSPSDRAISVGYF,TGTGCCAGCAGTCCTTCGGACAGGGCGATTAGCGTGGGATACTTC
TRBJ2-7,TRBD1,NA,TRBV19,CASSTGTGGAGEQYF,TGTGCCAGTAGTACCGGGACAGGGGGCGCGGGCGAGCAGTACTTC
TRBJ2-1,NA,NA,TRBV18,CASSPILADYNEQFF,TGTGCCAGCTCACCAATCTTAGCGGACTACAATGAGCAGTTCTTC
TRBJ1-4,NA,NA,TRBV12-3/TRBV12-4,CASSLLRNEKLFF,TGTGCCAGCAGCCTCCTAAGAAATGAAAAACTGTTTTTT
TRBJ1-5,TRBD1,NA,TRBV5-5,CASSSGQWEEQPQHF,TGTGCCAGCAGCTCGGGACAGTGGGAGGAGCAGCCCCAGCATTTT
TRBJ2-3,TRBD2,NA,TRBV6-5,CASRYSGGARDTQYF,TGTGCCAGCAGATATAGCGGGGGGGCTAGGGATACGCAGTATTTT
TRBJ2-1,NA,NA,TRBV6-5,CASRQGVAYNEQFF,TGTGCCAGCAGACAGGGTGTAGCCTACAATGAGCAGTTCTTC
TRBJ2-2,TRBD1,NA,TRBV9,CASSTNRGANTGELFF,TGTGCCAGCAGCACGAACAGGGGTGCGAACACCGGGGAGCTGTTTTTT
TRBJ2-7,NA,NA,TRBV28,CASSSPSEKITYEQYF,TGTGCCAGCAGTTCTCCGAGTGAAAAAATTACCTACGAGCAGTACTTC
TRBJ1-2,NA,NA,TRBV27,CASSRIDQGGGYTF,TGTGCCAGCAGCCGAATTGACCAGGGAGGTGGTTACACCTTC
TRBJ1-2,TRBD1,NA,TRBV18,CASSPTGEDGYTF,TGTGCCAGCTCACCTACAGGGGAGGATGGCTACACCTTC
TRBJ2-3,TRBD2,NA,TRBV5-1,CASSLGTSGRTDTQYF,TGCGCCAGCAGCTTGGGTACTAGCGGGAGAACAGATACGCAGTATTTT